This T cell receptor (beta chain) was observed in a study of vaccination effects on CD4 cells after COVID-19. Concerning this clone: As yet, its antigen is unknown.

This CDR3 is 15 amino acids long. Per germline, CDR1 SGHRS and CDR2 YFSETQ. The V gene lost 4 bases and the J gene lost 2 bases, with 14 bases spanning the gap. When less than 11 days of culture had elapsed, CD4+ T cells were isolated. Each person got two doses of an mRNA SARS-CoV-2 vaccine, BNT162b2 or mRNA-1273. Generated by immunoSEQ multiplex PCR, the TCRdb table keeps only in-frame clones and is missing some. This table has approximately 66,000 clones, approximately 80% appearing once. The sample in question was CD4+ T cells from PBMCs cultured without peptide, obtained after COVID-19 vaccination. The rearrangement links TRBV5-1 to TRBJ2-3; D is ambiguous. The receptor's source is a human donor who received a COVID-19 vaccine. The CDR3 is CASSLQQAPTDTQYF. DNA for the CDR3: TGCGCCAGCAGCCTACAGCAGGCCCCCACAGATACGCAGTATTTT.